The present entry profiles one T cell receptor (beta chain) with its context. Living in about two dozen US areas, the participants were between roughly 18 and 95 years of age. This sample was taken from a study of blood T cell repertoires in COVID-19. Study-wide background: Sample material is recorded as cDNA or gDNA derived from T cells, B-cell-depleted T cells, or PBMCs.

The authors' processing: For nucleated cells, counts were estimated from reference gene primer amplification. This table comes from immunoSEQ multiplex PCR, and its TCRdb copy is limited to in-frame clones, with some not included. V and J calls and clone size are given by that table; D and trimming were obtained from the DNA. The sample records more than 100,000 clones, around four fifths being singletons. CDR1 SGHRS and CDR2 YFSETQ come from the germline V gene. CDR3 size: 12 residues. Trimming left V 0 bases short and J 11 bases short, with 11 bases between. The sequencing input was PBMCs or T cells enriched from blood (not recorded which). The chain links TRBV5-1 to TRBJ1-1; tentative D call: TRBD1 (5 bases). The TCR sequence derives from a man aged 35-49 years with acute COVID-19. CDR3 amino acids: CASSLEGDGAFF. CDR3 nucleotide sequence: TGCGCCAGCAGCTTGGAAGGGGATGGGGCTTTCTTT.